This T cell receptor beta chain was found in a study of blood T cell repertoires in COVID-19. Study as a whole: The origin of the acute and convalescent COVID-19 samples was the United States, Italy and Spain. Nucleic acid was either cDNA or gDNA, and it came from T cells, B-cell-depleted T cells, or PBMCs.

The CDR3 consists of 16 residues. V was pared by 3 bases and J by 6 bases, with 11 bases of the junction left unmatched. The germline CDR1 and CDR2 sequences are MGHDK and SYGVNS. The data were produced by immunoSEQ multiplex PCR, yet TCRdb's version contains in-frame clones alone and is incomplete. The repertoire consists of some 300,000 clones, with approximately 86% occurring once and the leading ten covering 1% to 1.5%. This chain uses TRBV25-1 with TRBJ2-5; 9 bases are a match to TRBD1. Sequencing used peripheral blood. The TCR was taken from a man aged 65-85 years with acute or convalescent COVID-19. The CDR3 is CASSDATGGFRKTQYF. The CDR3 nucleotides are TGTGCCAGCAGTGACGCGACAGGGGGGTTTCGAAAGACCCAGTACTTC. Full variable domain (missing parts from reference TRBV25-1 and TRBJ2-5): EADIYQTPRYLVIGTGKKITLECSQTMGHDKMYWYQQDPGMELHLIHYSYGVNSTEKGDLSSESTVSRIRTEHFPLTLESARPSHTSQYLCASSDATGGFRKTQYFGPGTRLLVL.